Below are 18 T cell receptor beta chains sequenced from a single sample in a study of cytomegalovirus exposure and HLA in healthy donors. Both 60 Vbeta primers and 13 Jbeta primers went into the PCR. Clones were sequenced by immunoSEQ multiplex PCR, and TCRdb holds only the in-frame ones, with some missing. The data hold 200,000 to 300,000 clones, with approximately 85% observed a single time. Sequenced: PBMCs. These receptors all come from a girl under 10 years old in good health and CMV-seronegative.

This clone has just a few counts. This chain uses TRBV10-2 with TRBJ2-7, with a possible D match to TRBD1 (5 bases). The germline V gene encodes CDR1 WSHSY and CDR2 SAAADI. This CDR3 has 14 residues. V was shortened by 4 bases and J by 1 base, with 11 bases between the two germline ends. In DNA, the CDR3 is TGCGCCAGCAGTGCCGCAGGGCCATCCTACGAGCAGTACTTC. This encodes CASSAAGPSYEQYF.

J is TRBJ2-3 and V is TRBV29-1; D gene unclear. CDR1 and CDR2 from the germline V gene are SQVTM and ANQGSEA. The V end lost 5 bases, the J end lost 0 bases, and 3 bases lay between the germline ends. This CDR3 contains 11 residues. CDR3 in DNA: TGCAGCGTTTCTAGCACAGATACGCAGTATTTT. Translated: CSVSSTDTQYF.

This rearrangement joins TRBV6-5 to TRBJ1-2; D is undetermined. V was shortened by 6 bases and J by 4 bases, with 6 bases between the two germline ends. The CDR3 runs 11 residues. The germline gives CDR1 MNHEY, CDR2 SVGAGI. CDR3 protein: CASRDSYGYTF. CDR3 coding DNA: TGTGCCAGCAGAGACTCCTATGGCTACACCTTC.

The gene calls are TRBV10-1 and TRBJ2-1, with TRBD2 identical over 12 bases. V gave up 1 base and J gave up 10 bases; unmatched junction bases: 5. This CDR3 has 15 amino acids. Germline loops: CDR1 WNHNN, CDR2 SYGVQD (reference sequence). Here the CDR3 DNA reads TGCGCCAGCAGTGAGTGGCAACTAGCGGGGGGCGAGCAGTTCTTC. This translates into CASSEWQLAGGEQFF.

The rearrangement links TRBV6-1 to TRBJ1-5; 7 nucleotides match TRBD1. Germline V CDR1 and CDR2: MNHNS, SASEGT. There are 15 residues in the CDR3. The trim removed 2 bases at V and 12 bases at J, leaving 13 bases unmatched. The CDR3 bases are TGTGCCAGCAGTGAAATTCGGTACGCAGGGGGAGACCAGCATTTT. Its translation is CASSEIRYAGGDQHF.

The chain carries TRBV30 and TRBJ2-1, with TRBD2 identical over 7 bases. V was clipped by 5 bases and J by 8 bases; unmatched bases: 6. This CDR3 region has 12 residues. Germline V lookup: CDR1 GTSNPN, CDR2 SVGIG (reference sequence). The CDR3 coding sequence is TGTGCCTGGGGCCGACTAGCCGATGAGCAGTTCTTC. This codes for CAWGRLADEQFF.

V and J are TRBV21-1 and TRBJ1-5; the table's D call of TRBD1 was not tested on the DNA. TRBV21-1 is a pseudogene segment. CDR3 length: 17 amino acids. In DNA, the CDR3 is TGTGCCAGCAGCAAGGAAAAGGGACAGGTAGGAAATCAGCCCCAGCATTTT. It codes for CASSKEKGQVGNQPQHF.

The chain's CDR3 is CASSRDYSGNTIYF. The CDR3, as DNA: TGTGCCAGCAGCAGGGACTACTCTGGAAACACCATATATTTT. The chain is built from TRBV14 and TRBJ1-3; D is possibly TRBD1 (5 bases). Trimming removed 5 bases at V and 0 bases at J, with 8 bases between. Germline values: CDR1 SGHDN, CDR2 FVKESK. This CDR3 comprises 14 residues.

CDR3 sequence: CASSLRGGGNQPQHF. The CDR3 nucleotides read TGTGCCAGCAGCTTGAGAGGGGGCGGTAATCAGCCCCAGCATTTT. The chain recombines TRBV5-6 with TRBJ1-5; 7 bases are shared with TRBD1. J gave up 4 bases and V 1 base, and 5 bases lay outside the gene matches. This CDR3 spans 15 amino acids. CDR1 and CDR2 from the germline V gene are SGHDT and YYEEEE. The full variable domain, rest sourced from reference TRBV5-6 and TRBJ1-5, is DAGVTQSPTHLIKTRGQQVTLRCSPKSGHDTVSWYQQALGQGPQFIFQYYEEEERQRGNFPDRFSGHQFPNYSSELNVNALLLGDSALYLCASSLRGGGNQPQHFGDGTRLSIL.

This chain uses TRBV5-8 with TRBJ1-1, with D possibly being TRBD1 (5 bases). The CDR3 extends over 11 amino acids. The germline V gene encodes CDR1 SGHTS and CDR2 YDEGEE. Deletions cut 9 bases from V and 9 bases from J, with 15 bases between. CDR3 coding DNA: TGTGCCACCCGGCAGGGAACCCAAGCTTTCTTT. It encodes CATRQGTQAFF.

This chain links TRBV18 with TRBJ1-1; 7 nucleotides line up with TRBD1. The CDR3 runs to 13 residues. Germline V CDR1 and CDR2: KGHSH, LQKENI. Trimming cost V 2 bases and J 11 bases; bases outside gene matches: 8. CDR3 in amino acids: CASSPLEGAGAFF. The CDR3 bases are TGTGCCAGCTCACCATTGGAGGGGGCGGGGGCTTTCTTT.

This chain links TRBV7-9 with TRBJ1-5; TRBD1 might be the D (5 bases). The CDR3 length is 14 residues. Deletions cut 0 bases from V and 11 bases from J, with 14 bases between. In germline, CDR1 is SEHNR, CDR2 FQNEAQ (reference sequence). The CDR3 sequence: CASSLAGEDLTQHF. The DNA for the CDR3 is TGTGCCAGCAGCTTAGCAGGGGAGGATCTTACCCAGCATTTT.

The genes are TRBV2 and TRBJ1-2; 7 nucleotides line up with TRBD1. CDR1 and CDR2 from the germline V gene are SNHLY and FYNNEI. V lost 8 bases and J lost 0; bases outside the gene matches: 15. The CDR3 sequence is 17 residues long. The CDR3 coding sequence is TGTGCCAGCGGTAGAGGGGCAGGGGGAACCGCTAACTATGGCTACACCTTC. This sequence encodes CASGRGAGGTANYGYTF.

The chain links TRBV6-6 to TRBJ2-7; TRBD1 matches at 7 bases. The CDR3 has 14 residues. J gave up 5 bases and V 0 bases, and 4 bases lay outside the gene matches. Germline loops: CDR1 MNHNY, CDR2 SVGAGI (reference sequence). This CDR3 is CASSYSGQFNEQYF. CDR3 nucleotides: TGTGCCAGCAGTTACTCGGGACAGTTTAACGAGCAGTACTTC.

The chain is built from TRBV2 and TRBJ1-1; a weak D match, TRBD1 (5 bases). This CDR3 region has 13 residues. In germline, CDR1 is SNHLY, CDR2 FYNNEI. Between the trimmed V and J ends, which lost 7 bases and 0 bases, there was a span of 9 bases. The CDR3 sequence: CASTMTVNTEAFF. CDR3 coding DNA: TGTGCCAGCACGATGACAGTGAACACTGAAGCTTTCTTT. The complete variable domain, with remaining parts taken from reference TRBV2 and TRBJ1-1, reads EPEVTQTPSHQVTQMGQEVILRCVPISNHLYFYWYRQILGQKVEFLVSFYNNEISEKSEIFDDQFSVERPDGSNFTLKIRSTKLEDSAMYFCASTMTVNTEAFFGQGTRLTVV.

The chain uses TRBV7-2 and TRBJ1-5, with D possibly matching TRBD1 (6 bases). This CDR3 region has 16 residues. V gave up 5 bases and J gave up 2 bases, with 16 bases separating them. Per the germline V gene, CDR1 is SGHTA and CDR2 is FQGNSA. The chain's CDR3 is CASSIQGPPGNQPQHF. The CDR3, as DNA: TGTGCCAGCAGCATTCAGGGGCCGCCGGGCAATCAGCCCCAGCATTTT.

The chain combines TRBV15 with TRBJ2-3, with 7 positions matching TRBD2. V lost 1 base, J lost 2 bases, and 6 bases stayed unmatched. From germline, CDR1 is LNHNV and CDR2 YYDKDF (reference sequence). The CDR3 covers 16 residues. The CDR3 nucleotides read TGTGCCACCAGCAGAGGAGGGACTATCCTCACAGATACGCAGTATTTT. Translating gives CATSRGGTILTDTQYF.

The chain has TRBV5-1 and TRBJ2-5, with D perhaps TRBD2 (6 bases). V was cut by 0 bases and J by 5 bases, with 11 bases left in between. CDR1 and CDR2 (germline): SGHRS, YFSETQ. There are 14 residues in the CDR3. The CDR3 DNA reads as TGCGCCAGCAGCTTGGTAGGGACTGGTGAGACCCAGTACTTC. Translation: CASSLVGTGETQYF.